These T cell receptor beta chains were read from a single sample in a study of follicular helper T cells after annual influenza vaccination. Generated by immunoSEQ multiplex PCR, the TCRdb table keeps only in-frame clones and is missing some. The sample comprises approximately 5,000 clones, 84% of which are singletons, and roughly 2.5% rests with the top ten. The starting material was CXCR5+ CD38- circulating T follicular helper cells from blood, obtained 7 days after influenza vaccination. The receptors here all came from an adult who received the influenza vaccine. The CDR3 runs from the conserved cysteine through the conserved F or W. The order of the fields is CDR3 protein, CDR3 DNA, clone size, J gene, V gene, D gene. A D gene is named only where the DNA matches it firmly. Rows may omit the clone size; those that give it use once, few, many or a size class.

cdr3_aa: CASSLALAGGLETQYF
cdr3_nt: TGCGCCAGCAGCCTGGCCCTAGCGGGGGGGCTTGAGACCCAGTACTTC
clone_size: NA
j_call: TRBJ2-5
v_call: TRBV5-1
d_call: TRBD2

cdr3_aa: CASRPPGQGLHEQYF
cdr3_nt: TGTGCCAGCAGACCTCCGGGACAGGGGTTACACGAGCAGTACTTC
clone_size: NA
j_call: TRBJ2-7
v_call: TRBV28
d_call: TRBD1

cdr3_aa: CASSQAGSRSYNEQFF
cdr3_nt: TGTGCCAGCAGCCAGGCGGGATCTCGCTCCTACAATGAGCAGTTCTTC
clone_size: NA
j_call: TRBJ2-1
v_call: TRBV5-4
d_call: NA

cdr3_aa: CASSINRGRETQYF
cdr3_nt: TGTGCCAGCTCCATTAACAGGGGGCGGGAGACCCAGTACTTC
clone_size: NA
j_call: TRBJ2-5
v_call: TRBV28
d_call: TRBD1

cdr3_aa: CASSSLAAPDYEQYF
cdr3_nt: TGTGCCAGCAGTTCCCTCGCAGCACCAGACTACGAGCAGTACTTC
clone_size: NA
j_call: TRBJ2-7
v_call: TRBV28
d_call: NA

cdr3_aa: CASKSEETQYF
cdr3_nt: TGTGCCAGCAAATCGGAAGAGACCCAGTACTTC
clone_size: once
j_call: TRBJ2-5
v_call: TRBV2
d_call: NA

cdr3_aa: CAGNRDGYEQYF
cdr3_nt: TGTGCCGGAAATCGGGACGGCTACGAGCAGTACTTC
clone_size: NA
j_call: TRBJ2-7
v_call: TRBV30
d_call: NA

cdr3_aa: CASSQDSASGLEDTQYF
cdr3_nt: TGCGCCAGCAGCCAAGATTCGGCTAGCGGGTTGGAAGATACGCAGTATTTT
clone_size: NA
j_call: TRBJ2-3
v_call: TRBV4-1
d_call: TRBD2

cdr3_aa: CASSRRAGGGYTF
cdr3_nt: TGTGCCAGCAGCCGGCGGGCCGGTGGGGGCTACACCTTC
clone_size: few
j_call: TRBJ1-2
v_call: TRBV27
d_call: NA

cdr3_aa: CSVLPGRSTDTQYF
cdr3_nt: TGCAGCGTTCTTCCCGGCCGGAGCACAGATACGCAGTATTTT
clone_size: NA
j_call: TRBJ2-3
v_call: TRBV29-1
d_call: NA

cdr3_aa: CASTMTGDNQPQHF
cdr3_nt: TGTGCCAGCACCATGACAGGGGATAATCAGCCCCAGCATTTT
clone_size: few
j_call: TRBJ1-5
v_call: TRBV2
d_call: TRBD1

cdr3_aa: CASSPTAIYGYTF
cdr3_nt: TGTGCCAGCAGCCCAACAGCAATCTATGGCTACACCTTC
clone_size: NA
j_call: TRBJ1-2
v_call: TRBV28
d_call: NA

cdr3_aa: CASSLGTSATGKQYF
cdr3_nt: TGTGCCAGCAGCTTGGGGACTAGCGCTACCGGGAAGCAGTACTTC
clone_size: once
j_call: TRBJ2-7
v_call: TRBV5-6
d_call: TRBD2

cdr3_aa: CASSTGTGGYGYTF
cdr3_nt: TGTGCCAGCAGCACCGGGACAGGGGGGTATGGCTACACCTTC
clone_size: few
j_call: TRBJ1-2
v_call: TRBV9
d_call: TRBD1

cdr3_aa: CASSTPGTGGEAFF
cdr3_nt: TGTGCCAGCAGCACCCCCGGGACGGGCGGGGAAGCTTTCTTT
clone_size: once
j_call: TRBJ1-1
v_call: TRBV5-6
d_call: NA

cdr3_aa: CASSKGQATDTQYF
cdr3_nt: TGCGCCAGCAGCAAGGGACAGGCGACAGATACGCAGTATTTT
clone_size: once
j_call: TRBJ2-3
v_call: TRBV5-1
d_call: TRBD1

cdr3_aa: CASSLAAGTYEQYF
cdr3_nt: TGCGCCAGCAGCTTGGCGGCAGGGACCTACGAGCAGTACTTC
clone_size: few
j_call: TRBJ2-7
v_call: TRBV5-1
d_call: NA